This T cell receptor (beta chain) was found in a study of blood T cell repertoires in COVID-19 (TCRdb year 2020). Broadly, across the study: Samples covering the acute and convalescent phases of COVID-19 were provided by collaborators in the United States, Italy and Spain. The repertoires were released in a freely available public database meant as a resource for research on the immune response to SARS-CoV-2. A de-identified subject ID, COVID-19 status, age in years and sex were almost always included in the sample metadata. Subjects who had been exposed to COVID-19, were actively infected with it, or had recovered from it provided the deeply sampled blood TCRbeta repertoires that made up the dataset. Where HLA class I and class II types were available, the types were taken from metadata supplied by the sample provider, not from assay-based typing. Samples came from the ongoing ImmuneRACE study (first 160 participants) plus 1,254 subjects from 6 global collaborators. The prospective study material was composed of cDNA or gDNA derived from T cells, B-cell-depleted T cells, or PBMCs.

V drops 6 bases and J drops 2 bases, leaving 9 bases in between. The CDR3 measures 13 amino acids from cysteine to phenylalanine. Of the read, only the CDR3 DNA is kept; its 39 bases are in frame from base 1. CDR1 and CDR2, looked up from the germline V gene, are SGHAT and FQNNGV. With respect to this clone: Its target antigen remains unknown. No clone much larger than this one lies a single base away; base qualities are absent.

Beyond this particular receptor, the publication reports: How much clinical and demographic metadata was included differed by source and by participant, and the metadata was provided uncurated.

The immunoSEQ Assay, a bias-controlled multiplex PCR, was used to amplify TCRbeta CDR3 regions from genomic DNA. In the authors' own workflow: The number of nucleated cells in each sample was estimated by amplification of reference gene primers within the assay. Sequence reads were collapsed and filtered to measure the absolute abundance of every unique TCRbeta CDR3 rearrangement. Productive Simpson clonality was computed per sample as the square root of Simpson's diversity index over productive rearrangements. This immuneACCESS table, as held by TCRdb, lists in-frame sequences with V and J called but not all clones. Of the missing ones, under half trace to an unresolved V gene in checked studies; the others have no known cause. From that table come the V and J calls and clone size; the DNA was used to work out D and trimming. The sample table lists 200,000 to 250,000 clones, roughly 87% of them with a count of one. The ten top clones hold roughly 6% of the sample.

Participants in the prospective study were aged about 18 to 89 years, lived in 20 to 25 United States geographic areas, and enrolled through a virtual design. In the prospective study, cohorts were assigned on the basis of participant-reported clinical history obtained from a screening survey and a study questionnaire. Each participant in the prospective study had whole blood, serum and a nasopharyngeal or oropharyngeal swab collected by mobile phlebotomists. Prospective study participants could optionally give additional blood draws and questionnaires over an approximately two-month period. Before DNA extraction, blood samples from the prospective study were shipped at room temperature or frozen.

The sequence links TRBV11-2 to TRBJ2-3; no D segment can be confidently identified. Sequenced: PBMCs or T cells enriched from blood (not recorded which). The origin of this receptor is a woman under 40 with acute COVID-19. The DNA sequence follows: TGTGCCAGCAGGGCGACTGCCACAGATACGCAGTATTTT. It codes for CASRATATDTQYF.